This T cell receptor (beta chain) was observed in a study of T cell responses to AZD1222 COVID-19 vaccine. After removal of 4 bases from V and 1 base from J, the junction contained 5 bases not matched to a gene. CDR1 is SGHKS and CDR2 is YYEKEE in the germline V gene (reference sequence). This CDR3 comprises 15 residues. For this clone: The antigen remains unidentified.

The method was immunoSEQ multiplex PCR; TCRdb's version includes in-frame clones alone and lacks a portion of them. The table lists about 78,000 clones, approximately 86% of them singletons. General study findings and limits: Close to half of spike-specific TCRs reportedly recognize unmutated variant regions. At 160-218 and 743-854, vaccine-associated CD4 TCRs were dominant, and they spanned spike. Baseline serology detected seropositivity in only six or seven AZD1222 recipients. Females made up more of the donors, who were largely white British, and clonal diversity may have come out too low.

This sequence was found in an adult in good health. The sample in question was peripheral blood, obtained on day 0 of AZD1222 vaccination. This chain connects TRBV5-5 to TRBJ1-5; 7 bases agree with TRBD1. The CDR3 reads CASSRSTGSNQPQHF. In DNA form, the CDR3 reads TGTGCCAGCAGCCGCTCGACAGGGAGCAATCAGCCCCAGCATTTT.